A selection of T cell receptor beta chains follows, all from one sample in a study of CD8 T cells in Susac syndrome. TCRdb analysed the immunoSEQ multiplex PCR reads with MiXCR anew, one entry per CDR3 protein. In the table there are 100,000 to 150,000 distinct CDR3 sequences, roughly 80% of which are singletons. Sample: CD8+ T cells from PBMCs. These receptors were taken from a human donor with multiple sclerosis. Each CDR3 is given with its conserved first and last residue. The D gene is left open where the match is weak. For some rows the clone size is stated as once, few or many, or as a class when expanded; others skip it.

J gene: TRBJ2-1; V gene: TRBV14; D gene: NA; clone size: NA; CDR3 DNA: TGTGCCAGCAGCTCGGACGGGCTGGGGGAGCAGTTCTTC; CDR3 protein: CASSSDGLGEQFF
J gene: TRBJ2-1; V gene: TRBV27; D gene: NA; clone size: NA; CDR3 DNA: TGTGCCAGCTCTGGGCTGGCTGAGCAGTTCTTC; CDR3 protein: CASSGLAEQFF
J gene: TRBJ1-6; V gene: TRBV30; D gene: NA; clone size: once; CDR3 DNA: TGTGCCTGGAGTCCGGGTTCACCCCTCCACTTT; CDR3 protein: CAWSPGSPLHF
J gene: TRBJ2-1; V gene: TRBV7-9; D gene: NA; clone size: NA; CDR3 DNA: TGTGCCAGCAGCTTAGCGAGCTGGGGTAACAATGAGCAGTTCTTC; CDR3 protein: CASSLASWGNNEQFF
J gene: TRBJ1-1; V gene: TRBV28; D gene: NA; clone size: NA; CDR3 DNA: TGTGCCAGCAGTCCAAGGAGGGCGGTCGCTTTCTTT; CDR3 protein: CASSPRRAVAFF
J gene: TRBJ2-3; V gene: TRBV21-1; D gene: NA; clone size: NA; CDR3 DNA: TGTGCCAGCAGCAAACGCCAGGTCCGTAGCACAGATACGCAGTATTTT; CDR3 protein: CASSKRQVRSTDTQYF
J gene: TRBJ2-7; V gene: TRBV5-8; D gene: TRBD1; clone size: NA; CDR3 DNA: TGTGCCAGCAGCTTGGGGGCAGGACAGGGATCCTACGAGCAGTACTTC; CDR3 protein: CASSLGAGQGSYEQYF
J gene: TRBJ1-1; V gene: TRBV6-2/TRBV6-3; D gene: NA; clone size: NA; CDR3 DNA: TGTGCCAGCAGTCCCTTGGGGGGGAACACTGAAGCTTTCTTT; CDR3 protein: CASSPLGGNTEAFF
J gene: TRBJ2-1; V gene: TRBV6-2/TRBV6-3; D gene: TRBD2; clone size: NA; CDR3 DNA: TGTGCCAGCAGCCTAGCGGGAGCCCCCTACAATGAGCAGTTCTTC; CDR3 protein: CASSLAGAPYNEQFF
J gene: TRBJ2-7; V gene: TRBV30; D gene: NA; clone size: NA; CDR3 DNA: TGTGCCTGGAGTGAGACAGAGGCCTACGAGCAGTACTTC; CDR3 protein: CAWSETEAYEQYF
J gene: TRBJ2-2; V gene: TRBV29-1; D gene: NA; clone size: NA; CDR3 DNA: TGCAGCGCCCCGGGACCCGGGGAGCTGTTTTTT; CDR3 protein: CSAPGPGELFF
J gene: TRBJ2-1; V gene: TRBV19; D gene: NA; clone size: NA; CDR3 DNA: TGTGCCAGTAGTCTGAGAGTCAATGAGCAGTTCTTC; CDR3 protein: CASSLRVNEQFF
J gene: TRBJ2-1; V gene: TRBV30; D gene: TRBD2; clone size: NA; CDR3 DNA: TGTGCCTCCCTTAGCGGGATGGGAAGCAATGAGCAGTTCTTC; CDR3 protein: CASLSGMGSNEQFF
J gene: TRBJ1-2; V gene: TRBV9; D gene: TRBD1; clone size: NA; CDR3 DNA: TGTGCCAGCAGCGTAGGGTCCGGGACAGGGGCCTTCGGCGATGGCTACACCTTC; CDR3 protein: CASSVGSGTGAFGDGYTF
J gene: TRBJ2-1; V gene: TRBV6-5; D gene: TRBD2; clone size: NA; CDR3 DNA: TGTGCCAGCAGATCGACTAGCGGGAGTTGGGAGCAGTTCTTC; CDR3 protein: CASRSTSGSWEQFF
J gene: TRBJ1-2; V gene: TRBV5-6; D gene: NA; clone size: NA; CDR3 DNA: TGTGCCAGCAGCCTGGACTTTGGTGGCTACACCTTC; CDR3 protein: CASSLDFGGYTF
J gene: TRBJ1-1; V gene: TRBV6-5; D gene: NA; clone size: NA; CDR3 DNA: TGTGCCACCCGGGGGGGTGAAGCTTTCTTT; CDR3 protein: CATRGGEAFF
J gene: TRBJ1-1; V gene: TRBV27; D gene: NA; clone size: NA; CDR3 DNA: TGTGCCAGCAGTTTGGAAAGACACACTGAAGCTTTCTTT; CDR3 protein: CASSLERHTEAFF
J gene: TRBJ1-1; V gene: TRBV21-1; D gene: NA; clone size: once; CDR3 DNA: TGTGCCAGCAGCAAAGGAGTGCCAGGGGGCGGGACTGAAGCTTTCTTT; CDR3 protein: CASSKGVPGGGTEAFF
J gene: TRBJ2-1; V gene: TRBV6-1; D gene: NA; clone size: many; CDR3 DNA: TGTGCCAGCAGTCTCCAGGGATTGCACAATGAGCAGTTCTTC; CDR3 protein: CASSLQGLHNEQFF
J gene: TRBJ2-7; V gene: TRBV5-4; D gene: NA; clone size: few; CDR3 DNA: TGTGCCAGCAGCTTGGGGGACTCCTCCTACGAGCAGTACTTC; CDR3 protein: CASSLGDSSYEQYF
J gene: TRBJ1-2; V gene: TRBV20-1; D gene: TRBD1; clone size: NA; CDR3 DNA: TGCAGTGCTAGCCCCCCCCTGACAGGGCTCGGCTACACCTTC; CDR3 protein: CSASPPLTGLGYTF
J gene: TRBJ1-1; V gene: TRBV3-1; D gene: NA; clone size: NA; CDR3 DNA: TGTGCCAGCAGCCTGGGGAGGGCGGCTGAAGCTTTCTTT; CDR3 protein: CASSLGRAAEAFF
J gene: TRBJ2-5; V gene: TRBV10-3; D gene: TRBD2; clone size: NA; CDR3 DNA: TGTGCCATCAGTGAGTCCGCGGGGGGGCCCTCAGAGACCCAGTACTTC; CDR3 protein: CAISESAGGPSETQYF
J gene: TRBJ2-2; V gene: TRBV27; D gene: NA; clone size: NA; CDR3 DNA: TGTGCCAGCAGATGGGGGGCCCTGGACACCGGGGAGCTGTTTTTT; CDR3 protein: CASRWGALDTGELFF
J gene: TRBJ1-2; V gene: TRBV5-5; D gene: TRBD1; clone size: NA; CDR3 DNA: TGTGCCAGCAGCGCCGGACAGGATGGCTACACCTTC; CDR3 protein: CASSAGQDGYTF
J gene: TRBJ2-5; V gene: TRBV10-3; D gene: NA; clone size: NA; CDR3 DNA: TGTGCCATCAGTGATCGGACAGCCAAAGAGACCCAGTACTTC; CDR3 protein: CAISDRTAKETQYF
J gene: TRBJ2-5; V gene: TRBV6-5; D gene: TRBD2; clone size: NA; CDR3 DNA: TGTGCCAGCAGTTACCTATCCCCCGGACTAGCGGGAGAGAGTGGGACCCAGTACTTC; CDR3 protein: CASSYLSPGLAGESGTQYF
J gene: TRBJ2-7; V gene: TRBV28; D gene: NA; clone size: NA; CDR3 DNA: TGTGCCAGCAGTCCAACCGTGGCAGTCTCCTACGAGCAGTACTTC; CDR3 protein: CASSPTVAVSYEQYF